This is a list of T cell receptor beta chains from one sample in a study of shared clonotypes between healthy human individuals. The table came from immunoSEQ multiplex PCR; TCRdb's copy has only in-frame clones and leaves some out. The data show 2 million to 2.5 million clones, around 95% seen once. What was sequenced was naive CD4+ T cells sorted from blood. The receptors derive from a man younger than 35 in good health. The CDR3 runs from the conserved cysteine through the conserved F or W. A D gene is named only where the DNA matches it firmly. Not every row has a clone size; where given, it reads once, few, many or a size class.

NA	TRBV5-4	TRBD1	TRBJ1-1	TGTGCCAGCAGATTAACGCCGGGACAGGGGGACACTGAAGCTTTCTTT	CASRLTPGQGDTEAFF
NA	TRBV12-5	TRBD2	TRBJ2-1	TGTGCTAGTGGTTTGGTACCTAGCGGGGGCCATGAGCAGTTCTTC	CASGLVPSGGHEQFF
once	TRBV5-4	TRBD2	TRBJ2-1	TGTGCCAGCAGCCCGGGAGGAGGGCTGGGGTACAATGAGCAGTTCTTC	CASSPGGGLGYNEQFF
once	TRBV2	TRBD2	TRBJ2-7	TGTGCCAGCAGAGCTACTAGCGGGGGGAGCTACGAGCAGTACTTC	CASRATSGGSYEQYF
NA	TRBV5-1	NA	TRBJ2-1	TGCGCCAGCAGCTTGAACAGCCCCCATGAGCAGTTCTTC	CASSLNSPHEQFF
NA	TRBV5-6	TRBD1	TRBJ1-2	TGTGCCAGCAGCTTGGTGGGACAGGGGGCCGGCTACACCTTC	CASSLVGQGAGYTF
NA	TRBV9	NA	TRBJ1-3	TGTGCCAGCACCGTGGGAGGGTCTGGAAACACCATATATTTT	CASTVGGSGNTIYF
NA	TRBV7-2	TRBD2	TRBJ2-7	TGTGCCAGCAGCCACGGACTAGCGGGAACCTACGAGCAGTACTTC	CASSHGLAGTYEQYF
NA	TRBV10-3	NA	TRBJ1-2	TGTGCCATCAGTGATTTGGGAAAAGACTATGGCTACACCTTC	CAISDLGKDYGYTF
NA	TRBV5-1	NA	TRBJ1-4	TGCGCCAGCAGCTTGGCCAGGGTGGATAATGAAAAACTGTTTTTT	CASSLARVDNEKLFF
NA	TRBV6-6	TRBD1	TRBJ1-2	TGTGCCAGCAGCTGGACAGGAGACAACTATGGCTACACCTTC	CASSWTGDNYGYTF
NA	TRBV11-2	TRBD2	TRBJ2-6	TGTGCCAGCAGCCCGGGGGGTTCGGCCAACGTCCTGACTTTC	CASSPGGSANVLTF
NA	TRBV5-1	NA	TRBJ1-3	TGCGCCAGCAGCTTGGGTCAGACTGGAAACACCATATATTTT	CASSLGQTGNTIYF
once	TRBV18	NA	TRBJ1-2	TGTGCCAGCTCCCCGGGACGATTTTATGGCTACACCTTC	CASSPGRFYGYTF
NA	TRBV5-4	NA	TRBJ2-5	TGTGCCAGCAGCTTGGTATCACGGCGTGGGGAGGAAGAGACCCAGTACTTC	CASSLVSRRGEEETQYF
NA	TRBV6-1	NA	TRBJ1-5	TGTGCCAGCAGTGGTATCCCGCGGTTTGGGGATGGCAATCAGCCCCAGCATTTT	CASSGIPRFGDGNQPQHF
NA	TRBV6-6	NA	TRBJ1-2	TGTGCCAGCAGTCTCTACAGGGAGAATGGCTACACCTTC	CASSLYRENGYTF
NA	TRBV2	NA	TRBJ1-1	TGTGCCAGCAGTGAATTAAGTGGGGGACCCACTGAAGCTTTCTTT	CASSELSGGPTEAFF
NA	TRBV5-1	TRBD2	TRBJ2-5	TGCGCCAGCAGCTCCGGGAGCGGGGTCCAAGAGACCCAGTACTTC	CASSSGSGVQETQYF
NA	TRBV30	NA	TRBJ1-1	TGTGCCTGGATAGAGAAGGGAGGGTCTGAAGCTTTCTTT	CAWIEKGGSEAFF
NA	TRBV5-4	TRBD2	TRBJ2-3	TGTGCCAGCAGCAAAACTAGCGGGGGGGCCAAAGATACGCAGTATTTT	CASSKTSGGAKDTQYF
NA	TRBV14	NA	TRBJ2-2	TGTGCCAGCAGCCGGGGCCCGGGGGACACCGGGGAGCTGTTTTTT	CASSRGPGDTGELFF
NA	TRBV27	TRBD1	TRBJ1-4	TGTGCCAGCACTTCTCAACGGACAGGGGGCGGTGAAAAACTGTTTTTT	CASTSQRTGGGEKLFF
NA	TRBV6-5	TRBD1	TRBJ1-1	TGTGCCACGGGGGACAGGGTGAACACTGAAGCTTTCTTT	CATGDRVNTEAFF
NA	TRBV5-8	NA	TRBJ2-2	TGTGCCAGGAGAACTGGGGTCCTGAACACCGGGGAGCTGTTTTTT	CARRTGVLNTGELFF
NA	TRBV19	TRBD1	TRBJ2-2	TGTGCCAGTAGCCTTGGACAGGGGACAAACACCGGGGAGCTGTTTTTT	CASSLGQGTNTGELFF
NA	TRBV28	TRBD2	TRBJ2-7	TGTGCCAGCAGTTTAGTTGCTTGGACGGGGGGAACCTACGAGCAGTACTTC	CASSLVAWTGGTYEQYF
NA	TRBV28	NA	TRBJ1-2	TGTGCCAGCAGTCCTTCGGGCCTTCTTCCTTATGGCTACACCTTC	CASSPSGLLPYGYTF
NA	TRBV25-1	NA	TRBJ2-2	TGTGCCAGCAGTCGCTATCAAGACACCGGGGAGCTGTTTTTT	CASSRYQDTGELFF
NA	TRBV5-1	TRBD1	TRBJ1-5	TGCGCCAGCAGCCACACAGGGGACGAGCCCCAGCATTTT	CASSHTGDEPQHF
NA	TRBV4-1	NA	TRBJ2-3	TGCGCCAGCAGCCAAGACACACTAGGGGTTAGAGATACGCAGTATTTT	CASSQDTLGVRDTQYF
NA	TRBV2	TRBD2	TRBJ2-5	TGTGCCAGCAGTGTTACTAGCGGGGGGCCGGGGGAGACCCAGTACTTC	CASSVTSGGPGETQYF
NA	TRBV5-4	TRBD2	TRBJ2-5	TGTGCCAGCAGCTTAGACCCTAGCGGGGGCCAAGAGACCCAGTACTTC	CASSLDPSGGQETQYF
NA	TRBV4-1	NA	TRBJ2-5	TGCGCCAGCAGCCGACAAGGACAGCTCATCCAAGAGACCCAGTACTTC	CASSRQGQLIQETQYF
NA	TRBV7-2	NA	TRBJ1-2	TGTGCCAGCAGCCCTAGGGGTAACTATGGCTACACCTTC	CASSPRGNYGYTF
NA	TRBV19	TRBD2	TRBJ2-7	TGTGCCAGTAGTGGGGGACTAGCGGGAGCCTACGAGCAGTACTTC	CASSGGLAGAYEQYF
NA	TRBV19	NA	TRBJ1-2	TGTGCCAGTAGTATAGGCGGGCAGGGTTCCGCTGGCTACACCTTC	CASSIGGQGSAGYTF
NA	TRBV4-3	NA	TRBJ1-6	TGCGCCAGCAGCCAAGAAACAGGACCCACCTATAATTCACCCCTCCACTTT	CASSQETGPTYNSPLHF
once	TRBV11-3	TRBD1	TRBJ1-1	TGTGCCAGCAGCTCGGGGACAGGGATGAACACTGAAGCTTTCTTT	CASSSGTGMNTEAFF